The TCR beta chain described here comes from a study of technical replicates of blood from a handful of donors. Clones were read by immunoSEQ multiplex PCR, and TCRdb kept only the in-frame ones, dropping some. The table has tens of thousands of clones, about 91% seen once. Sequences were obtained from T cells isolated from PBMCs. The receptor's source is a human donor in good health. Some clones in this sample may be carry-over from other donors' samples.

CDR3 sequence reads: CASMGLAGGNEQFF. The CDR3 nucleotides read TGTGCCAGCATGGGACTAGCGGGAGGGAATGAGCAGTTCTTC. The gene calls are TRBV6-5 and TRBJ2-1, with 16 bases aligning to TRBD2. V was clipped by 7 bases and J by 7 bases; unmatched bases: 1. Germline CDR1 MNHEY, CDR2 SVGAGI. CDR3 size: 14 residues.